What follows are 32 T cell receptor beta chains derived from one specimen sequenced in a study of follicular helper T cells after annual influenza vaccination. Assay used: immunoSEQ multiplex PCR; TCRdb lists only in-frame clones, some missing. Of 1,200 or so clones listed, 68% were seen once; the top ten hold just over 5%. Time point noted: 2014-2015 season, 7 days after vaccination. This sample comprised CXCR5+ CD38+ circulating T follicular helper cells from blood, obtained 7 days after influenza vaccination. This sample's subset: circulating Tfh, non-naive CD4+CXCR5+PD-1+ (ICOS+CD38+ or ICOS-CD38-). All receptors derive from an adult who received the influenza vaccine.

The chain carries TRBV18 and TRBJ2-4; D may match TRBD1 or TRBD2 (5 bases each). The CDR3 covers 17 residues. V lost 3 bases and J 0 bases, leaving 15 bases between the germline ends. The germline gives CDR1 KGHSH, CDR2 LQKENI. CDR3 residues: CASSPLGTSVAKNIQYF. As DNA, the CDR3 is TGTGCCAGCTCACCTCTCGGGACGTCCGTAGCCAAAAACATTCAGTACTTC.

The genes are TRBV7-3 and TRBJ1-3, with D possibly TRBD1 on 5 matching bases. With 0 bases removed from V and 2 bases from J, the gap between germline ends came to 8 bases. This CDR3 contains 15 residues. Per the germline V gene, CDR1 is SGHTA and CDR2 is FQGTGA. The CDR3 here is CASSLTAGPGNTIYF. In DNA, the CDR3 is TGTGCCAGCAGCTTAACCGCGGGGCCTGGAAACACCATATATTTT.

The chain is built from TRBV30 and TRBJ1-5, with 7 bases that match TRBD1. This CDR3 comprises 15 residues. The germline V gene encodes CDR1 GTSNPN and CDR2 SVGIG (reference sequence). V trimming: 5 bases; J trimming: 2 bases; junction bases outside the gene matches: 9. CDR3 sequence reads: CAWARTGGGNQPQHF. In nucleotides, the CDR3 is TGTGCCTGGGCCCGGACAGGTGGGGGCAATCAGCCCCAGCATTTT. Drawing the rest from reference TRBV30 and TRBJ1-5, the complete variable domain is SQTIHQWPATLVQPVGSPLSLECTVEGTSNPNLYWYRQAAGRGLQLLFYSVGIGQISSEVPQNLSASRPQDRQFILSSKKLLLSDSGFYLCAWARTGGGNQPQHFGDGTRLSIL.

The rearrangement joins TRBV7-2 to TRBJ2-5, with D tentatively TRBD1 (5 bases). Germline-derived CDR1 and CDR2 are SGHTA and FQGNSA. With 5 bases removed from V and 5 bases from J, the gap between germline ends came to 12 bases. The CDR3 totals 13 residues. The CDR3 nucleotides are TGTGCCAGCAGCCCAGGGCCCCGGGAGACCCAGTACTTC. This sequence encodes CASSPGPRETQYF.

The genes are TRBV4-2 and TRBJ1-4; tentatively, D is TRBD1 (5 bases). V shed 0 bases and J shed 7 bases, with 9 bases lying between them. CDR1 and CDR2 from the germline V gene are LGHNA and YNFKEQ. The CDR3 sequence is 14 residues long. The CDR3 sequence: CASSQDTGAEKLFF. In DNA form, the CDR3 reads TGTGCCAGCAGCCAAGATACCGGGGCTGAAAAACTGTTTTTT.

This rearrangement joins TRBV5-6 to TRBJ1-4; D gene ambiguous. The CDR3 loop spans 13 amino acids. V lost 0 bases, J lost 8 bases, and 8 bases lay in between. Germline V CDR1 and CDR2: SGHDT, YYEEEE. The CDR3 loop reads CASSLVGREKLFF. Written as DNA, the CDR3 is TGTGCCAGCAGCTTGGTAGGACGGGAAAAACTGTTTTTT.

This clone rates as large. The rearrangement uses TRBV6-1 and TRBJ2-1; D is perhaps TRBD2 (6 bases). Germline values: CDR1 MNHNS, CDR2 SASEGT. V was pared by 2 bases and J by 7 bases, with 15 bases between. The CDR3 consists of 15 residues. Here the CDR3 reads CASSESRESRNEQFF. CDR3 DNA: TGTGCCAGCAGTGAATCCCGGGAGTCGAGGAATGAGCAGTTCTTC.

In its sample, this clone was seen once. This chain connects TRBV7-2 to TRBJ2-2, with 12 bases fitting TRBD2. The V segment lost 4 bases and the J segment 7 bases; nucleotides outside the gene matches: 7. Germline V gives CDR1 SGHTA, CDR2 FQGNSA. The CDR3 spans 16 residues. CDR3: CASSWVLAGGNGELFF. CDR3 nucleotides: TGTGCCAGCAGCTGGGTACTAGCGGGAGGCAACGGGGAGCTGTTTTTT.

The chain employs TRBV5-1 and TRBJ1-2; D is unresolved. The V gene lost 1 base and the J gene lost 0 bases, with 4 bases spanning the gap. The CDR3 sequence is 13 residues long. Germline V lookup: CDR1 SGHRS, CDR2 YFSETQ. The CDR3 region has the DNA TGCGCCAGCAGCTTGCCAGCTAACTATGGCTACACCTTC. It is translated as CASSLPANYGYTF.

The chain joins TRBV19 to TRBJ1-1, with 8 bases fitting TRBD1. Germline CDR1 reads LNHDA; CDR2 reads SQIVND (reference sequence). With 4 bases clipped from V and 5 bases from J, the junction kept 6 bases outside the gene matches. This CDR3 is 14 amino acids long. The CDR3, as DNA: TGTGCCAGTAGTACGGACAGGGTAGGAACTGAAGCTTTCTTT. The encoded protein is CASSTDRVGTEAFF.

The CDR3 coding sequence is TGTGCCAGCTCACTCAAACACGGGACCGATTATAGCAATCAGCCCCAGCATTTT. It codes for CASSLKHGTDYSNQPQHF. V usage is TRBV18 and J usage is TRBJ1-5; D possibly corresponds to TRBD1 (5 bases). CDR1 and CDR2 (germline): KGHSH, LQKENI. The CDR3 is 18 residues long. V lost 4 bases to trimming and J lost 0 bases, with 19 bases between them. The full variable domain, rest sourced from reference TRBV18 and TRBJ1-5, is NAGVMQNPRHLVRRRGQEARLRCSPMKGHSHVYWYRQLPEEGLKFMVYLQKENIIDESGMPKERFSAEFPKEGPSILRIQQVVRGDSAAYFCASSLKHGTDYSNQPQHFGDGTRLSIL.

The V call is TRBV11-3, the J call TRBJ1-1; perhaps TRBD1 as D (5 bases). This CDR3 contains 15 residues. With 5 bases removed from V and 3 bases from J, the gap between germline ends came to 16 bases. Germline CDR1 SGHNT, CDR2 YENEEA. The CDR3 DNA sequence: TGTGCCAGCAGCCAAGTCGGGGGTTGGGACACTGAAGCTTTCTTT. Protein: CASSQVGGWDTEAFF.

The rearrangement joins TRBV6-1 to TRBJ2-6; D ambiguous. Germline V lookup: CDR1 MNHNS, CDR2 SASEGT. V was pared by 4 bases and J by 5 bases, with 24 bases between. CDR3 size: 19 residues. CDR3 sequence reads: CASSVSFSMHQSRANVLTF. CDR3 coding DNA: TGTGCCAGCAGTGTCAGCTTCTCTATGCACCAAAGTCGGGCCAACGTCCTGACTTTC.

V and J are TRBV30 and TRBJ2-4; D is uncertain. The CDR3 runs to 12 residues. Germline values: CDR1 GTSNPN, CDR2 SVGIG (reference sequence). V lost 7 bases and J 8 bases, leaving 15 bases between the germline ends. This CDR3 reads CASSRTPDIQYF. In DNA form, the CDR3 reads TGTGCCTCTTCTCGGACGCCGGACATTCAGTACTTC.

The chain is built from TRBV27 and TRBJ1-5, with a weak D call TRBD1 (5 bases). Germline CDR1 reads MNHEY; CDR2 reads SMNVEV (reference sequence). The length of the CDR3 is 15 residues. Between the trimmed V and J ends, which lost 2 bases and 0 bases, there was a span of 8 bases. The CDR3 nucleotides are TGTGCCAGCAGTTTAAGACAGAATAGCAATCAGCCCCAGCATTTT. This translates into CASSLRQNSNQPQHF.

The chain combines TRBV5-1 with TRBJ1-4, with D unclear. V was clipped by 6 bases and J by 0 bases, with 12 bases between them. The CDR3 loop spans 15 amino acids. Germline V CDR1 and CDR2: SGHRS, YFSETQ. The CDR3 protein is CASKYRTATNEKLFF. In DNA form, the CDR3 reads TGCGCCAGCAAATACCGGACGGCAACTAATGAAAAACTGTTTTTT.

This chain joins TRBV7-3 and TRBJ2-4; a possible D gene is TRBD2 (5 bases). Germline V gives CDR1 SGHTA, CDR2 FQGTGA. V was pared by 5 bases and J by 7 bases, with 12 bases between. The CDR3 has 13 amino acids. The CDR3 region is CASSPSRGNIQYF. The CDR3, as DNA: TGTGCCAGCAGCCCATCACGAGGGAACATTCAGTACTTC.

The chain employs TRBV19 and TRBJ2-1; the match to TRBD2 covers 13 bases. The length of the CDR3 is 16 residues. V shed 4 bases, J shed 4 bases, and the junction held 4 bases outside the gene matches. Germline values: CDR1 LNHDA, CDR2 SQIVND (reference sequence). This CDR3 is CASSTRTSGGYNEQFF. The CDR3, as DNA: TGTGCCAGTAGTACCCGGACTAGCGGGGGATACAATGAGCAGTTCTTC.

This clone is categorized as large. The same CDR3 also results from other DNA sequences found in this sample. This chain uses TRBV7-2 with TRBJ2-1; D remains ambiguous. The V end lost 5 bases, the J end lost 0 bases, and 5 bases lay between the germline ends. The length of the CDR3 is 13 residues. Per germline, CDR1 SGHTA and CDR2 FQGNSA. The DNA of the CDR3 is TGTGCCAGCAGCCCGTCCTCCTACAATGAGCAGTTCTTC. Translation gives CASSPSSYNEQFF. Filled out from reference TRBV7-2 and TRBJ2-1, the complete variable domain reads GAGVSQSPSNKVTEKGKDVELRCDPISGHTALYWYRQSLGQGLEFLIYFQGNSAPDKSGLPSDRFSAERTGGSVSTLTIQRTQQEDSAVYLCASSPSSYNEQFFGPGTRLTVL.

V and J are TRBV2 and TRBJ2-3, with 11 bases fitting TRBD2. Germline CDR1 and CDR2: SNHLY and FYNNEI. The junction had 6 bases not matched to a gene; V was cut back by 2 bases and J by 2 bases. The CDR3 is made up of 17 amino acids. CDR3 sequence reads: CASSEWASGGFTDTQYF. CDR3 sequence (DNA): TGTGCCAGCAGTGAATGGGCTAGCGGGGGGTTCACAGATACGCAGTATTTT.

V usage is TRBV5-1 and J usage is TRBJ2-2, with no clear D. Germline V gene data show CDR1 as SGHRS and CDR2 as YFSETQ. V was shortened by 1 base and J by 6 bases, with 13 bases between the two germline ends. The CDR3 is 15 amino acids. CDR3 region: CASSLRVSRSGELFF. The CDR3, as DNA: TGCGCCAGCAGCTTGAGAGTTTCCAGGTCCGGGGAGCTGTTTTTT.

The gene calls are TRBV6-6 and TRBJ1-2, with TRBD1 as a possible D gene (5 bases). V was trimmed by 6 bases and J by 0 bases, leaving 14 bases between them. CDR3 length: 15 residues. CDR1 and CDR2 (germline): MNHNY, SVGAGI (reference sequence). The CDR3 sequence is CASRERTQANYGYTF. The CDR3 DNA reads as TGTGCCAGCAGGGAAAGGACACAAGCTAACTATGGCTACACCTTC.

The J gene is TRBJ1-1, the V gene TRBV11-2, with D tentatively TRBD1 (5 bases). This CDR3 has 15 amino acids. The V and J ends lost 4 bases and 4 bases respectively, with 16 bases between them. Germline CDR1 reads SGHAT; CDR2 reads FQNNGV. CDR3 nucleotide sequence: TGTGCCAGCAGCTGGACACACTCCCGCACCACTGAAGCTTTCTTT. Translating it yields CASSWTHSRTTEAFF. Looking up the rest from reference TRBV11-2 and TRBJ1-1 gives the full variable domain: EAGVAQSPRYKIIEKRQSVAFWCNPISGHATLYWYQQILGQGPKLLIQFQNNGVVDDSQLPKDRFSAERLKGVDSTLKIQPAKLEDSAVYLCASSWTHSRTTEAFFGQGTRLTVV.

This clone was recorded a few times. The chain uses TRBV11-1 and TRBJ2-3; D is uncertain. Trimming pared 1 base from V and 2 bases from J, leaving 7 bases between. Germline V lookup: CDR1 SGHAT, CDR2 FQDESV (reference sequence). The CDR3 extends over 14 amino acids. The CDR3 protein is CASSLVALTDTQYF. In DNA, the CDR3 is TGTGCCAGCAGCTTAGTCGCTCTCACAGATACGCAGTATTTT.

The chain is built from TRBV4-3 and TRBJ1-4, with D unclear. The CDR3 covers 16 residues. The germline V and J ends were trimmed by 2 bases and 0 bases, with 10 bases remaining between them. Germline V lookup: CDR1 LGHNA, CDR2 YSLEER. CDR3 protein: CASSQQRTSTNEKLFF. The DNA for the CDR3 is TGCGCCAGCAGCCAACAGAGGACCTCAACTAATGAAAAACTGTTTTTT.

This clone was seen a handful of times. The J gene is TRBJ2-7, the V gene TRBV7-2; D ambiguous. V shed 0 bases and J shed 1 base, with 13 bases lying between them. Germline CDR1 SGHTA, CDR2 FQGNSA. The CDR3 runs 16 residues. CDR3 amino acids: CASSLAGQVGSYEQYF. The CDR3 DNA reads as TGTGCCAGCAGCTTAGCGGGTCAGGTGGGTTCCTACGAGCAGTACTTC.

The genes are TRBV6-6 and TRBJ1-2; D gene unclear. The CDR3 has 14 amino acids. V was trimmed by 0 bases and J by 0 bases, leaving 5 bases between them. Looked up from germline, CDR1 is MNHNY and CDR2 is SVGAGI (reference sequence). DNA for the CDR3: TGTGCCAGCAGTTACTCTAGGCCTAACTATGGCTACACCTTC. This encodes CASSYSRPNYGYTF.

The rearrangement links TRBV10-1 to TRBJ2-7; weak D call: TRBD1 (6 bases). Looked up from germline, CDR1 is WNHNN and CDR2 is SYGVQD (reference sequence). The CDR3 runs 14 residues. The V gene lost 5 bases and the J gene lost 6 bases, with 17 bases spanning the gap. The CDR3 DNA reads TGCGCCAGCAGTAGGGGAAGTTGGGGGCTCGAGCAGTACTTC. It codes for CASSRGSWGLEQYF.

The V and J genes are TRBV7-8 and TRBJ1-5, with a tentative D call TRBD1 (6 bases). Germline values: CDR1 SGHVS, CDR2 FQNEAQ. The V end was cut by 5 bases, the J end by 7 bases, with 12 bases between. CDR3 size: 13 residues. Written as DNA, the CDR3 is TGTGCCAGCAGCATACAGGGTCGGCAGCCCCAGCATTTT. This encodes CASSIQGRQPQHF.

The chain recombines TRBV5-6 with TRBJ1-5; 8 nucleotides match TRBD1. The ends lost 0 bases at V and 7 bases at J; junction bases unmatched: 3. The CDR3 spans 14 residues. CDR1 and CDR2 from the germline V gene are SGHDT and YYEEEE. The CDR3 spells CASSLGQGRQPQHF. The CDR3 nucleotides read TGTGCCAGCAGCTTGGGACAGGGGAGGCAGCCCCAGCATTTT.

The chain joins TRBV6-4 to TRBJ1-3, with 9 bases lining up with TRBD1. The CDR3 totals 14 residues. Trimming at V came to 8 bases and at J to 4 bases, leaving 6 bases not matched to a gene. From germline, CDR1 is MRHNA and CDR2 SNTAGT. CDR3 bases: TGTGCCAGCCTACAGGGGGCAGAAGGAAACACCATATATTTT. This translates into CASLQGAEGNTIYF.

The chain combines TRBV5-4 with TRBJ2-5, with 10 positions matching TRBD2. From germline, CDR1 is SGHNT and CDR2 YYREEE (reference sequence). V shed 4 bases, J shed 6 bases, and the junction held 6 bases outside the gene matches. CDR3 length equals 14 residues. CDR3 bases: TGTGCCAGCAGCCTAGCGGGAGTAAGCCAGACCCAGTACTTC. Protein: CASSLAGVSQTQYF.